This is a list of T cell receptor beta chains from one sample in a study of T cells in Graves' hyperthyroidism and ophthalmopathy. TCRdb re-derived calls from the multiplex PCR reads in MiXCR, one entry per CDR3 protein. The sample has approximately 520,000 distinct CDR3 sequences; roughly a quarter are singletons. The sample comprised blood. These TCRs come from a woman between 25 and 40 years old with Graves' ophthalmopathy. CDR3s include the opening cysteine and the closing phenylalanine or tryptophan. A D gene is named only where the DNA matches it firmly. Expanded clones are given a class, and other clones once, few, many or no size at all.

V,size,J,D,CDR3,DNA
TRBV7-9,-,TRBJ1-1,-,CASSLAGPNTEAFF,TGTGCCAGCAGCTTAGCTGGACCGAACACTGAAGCTTTCTTT
TRBV11-2,many,TRBJ2-7,-,CASSPSALLDYEQYF,TGTGCCAGCAGCCCCTCGGCCCTTTTGGACTACGAGCAGTACTTC
TRBV12-3/TRBV12-4,many,TRBJ1-5,TRBD1,CASSLGQGANQPQHF,TGTGCCAGCAGTTTAGGACAGGGAGCAAATCAGCCCCAGCATTTT
TRBV19,-,TRBJ1-2,TRBD1,CASSTSGTGGYGYTF,TGTGCCAGTAGTACGTCCGGGACAGGGGGCTATGGCTACACCTTC
TRBV7-3,many,TRBJ2-2,-,CASSSLIGGETGELFF,TGTGCCAGCAGCTCCCTTATAGGGGGGGAAACCGGGGAGCTGTTTTTT
TRBV12-3/TRBV12-4,-,TRBJ2-7,-,CASSSRHHPVYEQYF,TGTGCCAGCAGCTCCCGGCATCACCCCGTCTACGAGCAGTACTTC
TRBV20-1,-,TRBJ1-2,-,CSAPRGGLGYTF,TGCAGTGCCCCTAGGGGAGGTTTAGGCTACACCTTC
TRBV6-1,-,TRBJ2-7,TRBD2,CASRGLASSSYEQYF,TGTGCCAGCAGGGGACTAGCGTCCTCCTCCTACGAGCAGTACTTC
TRBV12-3/TRBV12-4,-,TRBJ2-5,-,CASSWGQGETQYF,TGTGCCAGCAGTTGGGGTCAGGGGGAGACCCAGTACTTC
TRBV12-5,-,TRBJ2-5,TRBD1,CASGLGQGREKTQYF,TGTGCTAGTGGCTTGGGACAGGGGCGTGAGAAGACCCAGTACTTC
TRBV20-1,-,TRBJ1-1,-,CSAAGIPEAFF,TGCAGTGCTGCCGGGATCCCTGAAGCTTTCTTT
TRBV19,many,TRBJ1-5,-,CASSIEVSPQHF,TGTGCCAGTAGTATAGAGGTTTCGCCCCAGCATTTT
TRBV6-8,many,TRBJ1-5,TRBD1,CASSSRDRVRNQPQHF,TGTGCCAGCAGTTCTAGGGACAGGGTAAGGAATCAGCCCCAGCATTTT
TRBV12-3/TRBV12-4,many,TRBJ1-2,-,CASTYEGPGYTF,TGTGCCAGCACCTATGAGGGGCCTGGCTACACCTTC
TRBV2,-,TRBJ1-1,-,CASSEGGGLRRDTEAFF,TGTGCCAGCAGTGAAGGGGGGGGACTCAGACGGGACACTGAAGCTTTCTTT
TRBV11-2,few,TRBJ2-7,-,CASSLEGGNEQYF,TGTGCCAGCAGCTTAGAGGGTGGCAACGAGCAGTACTTC
TRBV6-1,many,TRBJ2-6,-,CASRDPSGANVLTF,TGTGCCAGCAGAGATCCCTCTGGGGCCAACGTCCTGACTTTC
TRBV7-8,few,TRBJ2-5,-,CASSLVRGAETQYF,TGTGCCAGCAGCTTAGTAAGGGGGGCAGAGACCCAGTACTTC
TRBV6-1,-,TRBJ1-1,-,CASSPRSEAFF,TGTGCCAGCAGTCCTCGGTCTGAAGCTTTCTTT
TRBV18,many,TRBJ1-5,TRBD1,CASSTTGTGNQPQHF,TGTGCCAGCTCAACAACCGGGACAGGGAATCAGCCCCAGCATTTT
TRBV5-1,many,TRBJ1-2,-,CASSLLRDPDYGYTF,TGCGCCAGCAGCTTGCTCCGGGACCCGGACTATGGCTACACCTTC
TRBV12-3/TRBV12-4,many,TRBJ1-2,TRBD1,CASSPLQGAYGYTF,TGTGCCAGCAGTCCCCTCCAGGGGGCCTATGGCTACACCTTC
TRBV7-3,-,TRBJ1-2,TRBD1,CASSSTGDGVYTF,TGTGCCAGCAGCTCCACAGGGGACGGCGTCTACACCTTC
TRBV7-2,many,TRBJ2-7,-,CASSLESTLYEQYF,TGTGCCAGCAGCTTAGAGTCGACCCTATACGAGCAGTACTTC
TRBV28,many,TRBJ1-5,-,CASSLWGPWSNQPQHF,TGTGCCAGCAGTTTATGGGGCCCTTGGAGCAATCAGCCCCAGCATTTT
TRBV30,-,TRBJ1-1,-,CAWSARTEVTEAFF,TGTGCCTGGAGTGCTCGGACGGAGGTAACTGAAGCTTTCTTT
TRBV20-1,many,TRBJ1-5,TRBD1,CSALDRVSNQPQHF,TGCAGTGCTTTGGACAGGGTGAGCAATCAGCCCCAGCATTTT
TRBV19,-,TRBJ1-5,TRBD1,CASSIWGDRGNQPQHF,TGTGCCAGTAGTATTTGGGGGGACAGGGGCAATCAGCCCCAGCATTTT
TRBV6-5,many,TRBJ1-2,TRBD1,CASRLTGTDYGYTF,TGTGCCAGCAGATTAACCGGGACAGACTATGGCTACACCTTC
TRBV12-5,many,TRBJ2-2,-,CASGLGGGANTGELFF,TGTGCTAGTGGTTTAGGGGGGGGAGCGAACACCGGGGAGCTGTTTTTT
TRBV15,many,TRBJ1-1,TRBD1,CATSSFTQGALLGTEAFF,TGTGCCACCAGCAGTTTCACACAGGGGGCTCTTCTTGGCACTGAAGCTTTCTTT
TRBV7-9,many,TRBJ2-5,-,CASSLAAGGRQETQYF,TGTGCCAGCAGCTTAGCGGCAGGGGGGCGGCAAGAGACCCAGTACTTC
TRBV30,many,TRBJ1-2,-,CAWIVSPGTSDYGYTF,TGTGCCTGGATTGTGAGCCCCGGGACAAGTGACTATGGCTACACCTTC
TRBV5-1,many,TRBJ1-1,-,CASSLYAYGDTEAFF,TGCGCCAGCAGCTTGTACGCGTACGGAGACACTGAAGCTTTCTTT
TRBV18,-,TRBJ2-5,-,CASSPSGQQETQYF,TGTGCCAGCTCACCATCGGGCCAGCAAGAGACCCAGTACTTC
TRBV6-2/TRBV6-3,many,TRBJ1-1,TRBD1,CASSYPGQGLGGTEAFF,TGTGCCAGCAGTTACCCCGGACAGGGATTAGGGGGCACTGAAGCTTTCTTT
TRBV12-3/TRBV12-4,-,TRBJ1-1,-,CASLSTGTTFF,TGTGCCAGCCTCTCTACAGGGACAACTTTCTTT
TRBV20-1,many,TRBJ1-5,-,CSARGQSSNQPQHF,TGCAGTGCTAGAGGACAGAGTAGCAATCAGCCCCAGCATTTT
TRBV9,many,TRBJ2-6,-,CASSVPGANVLTF,TGTGCCAGCAGCGTACCTGGGGCCAACGTCCTGACTTTC
TRBV10-2,many,TRBJ1-2,-,CASSDGGGANYGYTF,TGCGCCAGCAGTGACGGAGGGGGAGCTAACTATGGCTACACCTTC
TRBV28,-,TRBJ1-2,-,CASSLGFVYGYTF,TGTGCCAGCAGTTTAGGATTCGTCTATGGCTACACCTTC
TRBV12-3/TRBV12-4,many,TRBJ1-3,-,CASRPLEGIGNTIYF,TGTGCCAGCAGACCCTTGGAGGGGATCGGAAACACCATATATTTT
TRBV27,many,TRBJ1-1,TRBD1,CASSFPRQGAGTEAFF,TGTGCCAGCAGCTTTCCCCGACAGGGGGCTGGGACTGAAGCTTTCTTT
TRBV18,-,TRBJ2-7,TRBD2,CASSSLAGVPAYEQYF,TGTGCCAGCTCATCCCTAGCGGGAGTCCCCGCCTACGAGCAGTACTTC
TRBV6-1,-,TRBJ1-1,-,CASRTSREWTEAFF,TGTGCCAGCAGGACCAGCCGCGAATGGACTGAAGCTTTCTTT
TRBV28,many,TRBJ2-7,TRBD1,CASRGPTGQGEQYF,TGTGCCAGCAGGGGACCAACGGGACAGGGGGAGCAGTACTTC
TRBV5-1,-,TRBJ1-2,-,CASSSNPMAGYTF,TGCGCCAGCAGCTCGAACCCAATGGCCGGCTACACCTTC
TRBV20-1,few,TRBJ1-2,TRBD1,CSARVSDRALYGYTF,TGCAGTGCTAGAGTATCGGACAGGGCGTTGTATGGCTACACCTTC
TRBV20-1,many,TRBJ1-2,-,CSAIAGQATFGGYTF,TGCAGTGCTATTGCAGGGCAGGCTACCTTTGGTGGCTACACCTTC
TRBV4-1,many,TRBJ2-2,-,CASSQEAPGFTGELFF,TGCGCCAGCAGCCAAGAAGCCCCAGGGTTCACCGGGGAGCTGTTTTTT
TRBV14,few,TRBJ2-5,-,CASSPASVRAGQETQYF,TGTGCCAGCAGCCCAGCGAGTGTCAGAGCAGGCCAAGAGACCCAGTACTTC